This entry is about one TCR beta chain. This sample was taken from a study of blood T cell repertoires in COVID-19. Study overall: The cDNA or gDNA used as material had been derived from T cells, B-cell-depleted T cells, or PBMCs.

Produced via immunoSEQ multiplex PCR; TCRdb's table is partial and in-frame only. The sample contains fewer than 65,000 clones, around 89% of which appear only once. With V trimmed by 6 bases and J by 8 bases, 20 bases remained unmatched. The CDR3 sequence is 17 residues long. Per germline, CDR1 MDHEN and CDR2 SYDVKM. The genes are TRBV28 and TRBJ1-2; 8 bases agree with TRBD1. The sequenced material came from peripheral blood. This TCR was sampled from a woman aged 55-69 years with COVID-19, enrolled during active disease. CDR3 region: CASRSPLTGTGPRGYTF. The CDR3 coding sequence is TGTGCCAGCAGATCCCCCCTGACCGGGACAGGTCCTAGAGGCTACACCTTC.